This record looks at one T cell receptor (beta chain) sequence and its context. As yet, its antigen is unknown. The data belong to a study of cytomegalovirus exposure and HLA in healthy donors. Whole-study findings and limits: Based on reports, TCR beta sequences accurately predicted HLA-A and HLA-B alleles for most subjects. Cytomegalovirus association was listed for under 200 TCR beta chains. Among CMV-associated TCR beta chains, most appeared HLA-restricted in a later analysis.

This CDR3 has 17 amino acids. Losses at the gene ends were 3 bases for V and 3 bases for J; bases not matched to a gene: 11. CDR1 is LNHDA, CDR2 SQIVND, per germline (reference sequence). The PCR employed 60 Vbeta primers together with 13 Jbeta primers. Profiling relied on immunoSEQ multiplex PCR, and the TCRdb table lists in-frame clones only, not all of them. The table lists some 150,000 clones, 80% to 90% of them singletons, with approximately 7% in the top ten. V is TRBV19 and J is TRBJ2-7, with TRBD1 identical over 10 bases. Sequenced sample: PBMCs. The TCR sequence derives from a woman in her thirties in good health and CMV-seropositive. This CDR3 is CASSMGDGTGVIYEQYF. CDR3 sequence (DNA): TGTGCCAGTAGTATGGGAGACGGGACAGGGGTTATCTACGAGCAGTACTTC.